This T cell receptor (beta chain) stems from a study of read filtering for tumor transcriptome and immune sequencing. Every patient had bone marrow sampled while the disease was active. The library was built from around 400 ng RNA with molecular barcoded adaptors for alpha/delta and beta/gamma chains. TCRdb re-called the reads through MiXCR, storing one row per CDR3 protein. The sample carries around 140,000 distinct CDR3 sequences, around 14% recorded once. This clonotype was counted many times. Trimming removed 5 bases from V and 1 base from J; junction bases left unmatched: 7. Germline V gene sequence: CDR1 LNHDA, CDR2 SQIVND (reference sequence). The CDR3 spans 15 residues.

Sequenced material: a population of CD138-negative cells sorted from bone marrow. The chain has TRBV19 and TRBJ2-7; 8 bases map to TRBD1. This TCR was recovered from a donor at least 40 years old with multiple myeloma. Here the CDR3 DNA reads TGTGCCAGTAGTCCTCAACGGACAGGGTCCTACGAGCAGTACTTC. It specifies CASSPQRTGSYEQYF.